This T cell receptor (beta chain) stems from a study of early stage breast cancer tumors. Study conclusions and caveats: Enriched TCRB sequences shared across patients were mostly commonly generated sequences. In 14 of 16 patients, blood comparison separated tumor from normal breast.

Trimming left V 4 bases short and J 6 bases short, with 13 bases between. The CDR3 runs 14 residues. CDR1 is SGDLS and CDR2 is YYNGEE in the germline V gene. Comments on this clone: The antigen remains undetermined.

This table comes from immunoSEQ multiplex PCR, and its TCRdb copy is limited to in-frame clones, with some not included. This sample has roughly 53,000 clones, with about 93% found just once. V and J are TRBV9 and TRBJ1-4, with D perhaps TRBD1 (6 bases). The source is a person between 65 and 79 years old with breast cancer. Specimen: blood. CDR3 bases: TGTGCCAGCAGCCCAGGGGCGCGTGATGAAAAACTGTTTTTT. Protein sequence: CASSPGARDEKLFF.